One sample yielded the 30 T cell receptor beta chains listed below, sequenced in a study of blood T cell repertoires in COVID-19. The data were produced by immunoSEQ multiplex PCR, yet TCRdb's version contains in-frame clones alone and is incomplete. The sample carries over 250,000 clones, about 89% recorded once. Sequencing was done on a sample of peripheral blood. The receptors were sampled from a woman aged 50 to 65 with acute or convalescent COVID-19.

V usage is TRBV28 and J usage is TRBJ1-2, with D perhaps matching TRBD1 (6 bases). V lost 2 bases to trimming and J lost 6 bases, with 10 bases between them. CDR3 length: 13 residues. CDR1 and CDR2 (germline): MDHEN, SYDVKM. In DNA, the CDR3 is TGTGCCAGCAGTTTAGGTCACAGGGATGGCTACACCTTC. This gives the protein CASSLGHRDGYTF.

The gene calls are TRBV12-5 and TRBJ2-7; 7 positions agree with TRBD1. The trim removed 5 bases at V and 0 bases at J, leaving 7 bases unmatched. The CDR3 loop spans 15 amino acids. In germline, CDR1 is LGHNT, CDR2 FRNRAP. This chain's CDR3 is CASGPMDRSSYEQYF. The CDR3 DNA sequence: TGTGCTAGTGGTCCGATGGACAGGAGCTCCTACGAGCAGTACTTC. The whole variable domain, filled in from reference TRBV12-5 and TRBJ2-7, reads DARVTQTPRHKVTEMGQEVTMRCQPILGHNTVFWYRQTMMQGLELLAYFRNRAPLDDSGMPKDRFSAEMPDATLATLKIQPSEPRDSAVYFCASGPMDRSSYEQYFGPGTRLTVT.

The chain has TRBV24-1 and TRBJ1-3, with D tentatively TRBD1 (5 bases). Per the germline V gene, CDR1 is KGHDR and CDR2 is SFDVKD. Deletions cut 3 bases from V and 0 bases from J, with 11 bases between. The CDR3 extends over 16 amino acids. In nucleotides, the CDR3 is TGTGCCACCAGTGATAGGGGTGAGTGCTCTGGAAACACCATATATTTT. Its translation: CATSDRGECSGNTIYF.

The CDR3, as DNA: TGTGCCACCAGCAGAGATAGAAGTAAAGAGACCCAGTACTTC. This translates into CATSRDRSKETQYF. The rearrangement links TRBV15 to TRBJ2-5; no reliable D call. Trimming left V 0 bases short and J 3 bases short, with 8 bases between. The CDR3 is 14 residues long. Per germline, CDR1 LNHNV and CDR2 YYDKDF (reference sequence).

The genes are TRBV11-3 and TRBJ1-3, with 7 bases that match TRBD1. This CDR3 contains 14 residues. CDR1 SGHNT and CDR2 YENEEA come from the germline V gene. Germline trimming cut 4 bases from V and 4 bases from J; bases unmatched to any gene: 4. Written as DNA, the CDR3 is TGTGCCAGCAGCTCGGGACAGTTCGGAAACACCATATATTTT. Amino acids: CASSSGQFGNTIYF.

This chain joins TRBV20-1 and TRBJ2-7; 8 nucleotides agree with TRBD2. The germline CDR1 and CDR2 sequences are DFQATT and SNEGSKA (reference sequence). With V trimmed by 3 bases and J by 2 bases, 6 bases remained unmatched. This CDR3 has 14 amino acids. CDR3 loop: CSASPSSGAYEQYF. As DNA, the CDR3 is TGCAGTGCTAGTCCTAGTAGCGGGGCCTACGAGCAGTACTTC.

The chain links TRBV7-2 to TRBJ1-5; the D is unclear. Germline V gene lookup returns CDR1 SGHTA and CDR2 FQGNSA. Deletions cut 6 bases from V and 2 bases from J, with 11 bases between. The CDR3 loop spans 14 amino acids. The CDR3 protein is CASSYRRGNQPQHF. The CDR3 region has the DNA TGTGCCAGCAGTTATCGGAGGGGCAATCAGCCCCAGCATTTT. Full variable domain (remainder filled in from reference TRBV7-2 and TRBJ1-5): GAGVSQSPSNKVTEKGKDVELRCDPISGHTALYWYRQSLGQGLEFLIYFQGNSAPDKSGLPSDRFSAERTGGSVSTLTIQRTQQEDSAVYLCASSYRRGNQPQHFGDGTRLSIL.

In its sample, this clone was seen a few times. J is TRBJ2-2 and V is TRBV5-4, with 10 nucleotides matching TRBD2. Germline V gene data show CDR1 as SGHNT and CDR2 as YYREEE (reference sequence). V gave up 0 bases and J gave up 1 base; unmatched junction bases: 0. The CDR3 consists of 16 residues. Here the CDR3 reads CASSLGTSGNTGELFF. The CDR3 bases are TGTGCCAGCAGCTTGGGGACTAGCGGGAACACCGGGGAGCTGTTTTTT.

The rearrangement uses TRBV6-5 and TRBJ2-1; 11 positions agree with TRBD2. V lost 4 bases, J lost 5 bases, and 4 bases stayed unmatched. The germline V gene encodes CDR1 MNHEY and CDR2 SVGAGI. The CDR3 loop spans 15 amino acids. CDR3 sequence (DNA): TGTGCCAGCAGTTCCCGGGGACTAGCGGACAATGAGCAGTTCTTC. It encodes CASSSRGLADNEQFF.

This clone came up once. As DNA, the CDR3 is TGTGCCAGCAGTTCCTCCTCTGGGGCCAACGTCCTGACTTTC. Translated, it gives CASSSSSGANVLTF. The chain links TRBV27 to TRBJ2-6; no definite D call. The length of the CDR3 is 14 residues. V shed 4 bases and J shed 0 bases, with 4 bases lying between them. The germline V gene encodes CDR1 MNHEY and CDR2 SMNVEV (reference sequence).

In this sample, this clone turned up many times. This chain links TRBV5-1 with TRBJ2-2; a weak D match, TRBD2 (6 bases). The CDR3 runs 15 residues. Germline CDR1 SGHRS, CDR2 YFSETQ. V lost 4 bases and J 5 bases, leaving 15 bases between the germline ends. The CDR3: CASSPGDGQTGELFF. The CDR3 DNA reads as TGCGCCAGCAGCCCGGGGGACGGACAAACCGGGGAGCTGTTTTTT.

The rearrangement joins TRBV2 to TRBJ1-3; D is unclear. Germline-derived CDR1 and CDR2 are SNHLY and FYNNEI. CDR3 length: 14 residues. V lost 2 bases and J 6 bases, leaving 11 bases between the germline ends. CDR3 nucleotide sequence: TGTGCCAGCAGTGAATTGAAACTCGAAAACACCATATATTTT. Amino acids: CASSELKLENTIYF. Looking up the rest from reference TRBV2 and TRBJ1-3 gives the full variable domain: EPEVTQTPSHQVTQMGQEVILRCVPISNHLYFYWYRQILGQKVEFLVSFYNNEISEKSEIFDDQFSVERPDGSNFTLKIRSTKLEDSAMYFCASSELKLENTIYFGEGSWLTVV.

J is TRBJ1-5 and V is TRBV28; no definite D call. V was cut by 7 bases and J by 7 bases, with 8 bases left in between. The germline V gene has CDR1 MDHEN and CDR2 SYDVKM. The CDR3 runs to 11 residues. The CDR3 DNA sequence: TGTGCCAGCAACTCGAGGCAGCCCCAGCATTTT. Protein: CASNSRQPQHF.

The count of this clone is one. The rearrangement links TRBV28 to TRBJ2-7; TRBD1 matches at 9 bases. The germline gives CDR1 MDHEN, CDR2 SYDVKM. The V gene end was trimmed by 6 bases and the J gene end by 4 bases; junction bases not matched to a gene: 13. The CDR3 runs to 16 residues. The CDR3 here is CASSPNLGQGDYEQYF. CDR3 nucleotides: TGTGCCAGCAGCCCCAATCTGGGACAGGGAGATTACGAGCAGTACTTC.

This rearrangement joins TRBV28 to TRBJ2-7; D gene ambiguous. The CDR3 covers 13 residues. The V end was cut by 5 bases, the J end by 5 bases, with 13 bases between. Germline V gene sequence: CDR1 MDHEN, CDR2 SYDVKM. CDR3 region: CASSRAPRNEQYF. DNA for the CDR3: TGTGCCAGCAGTCGAGCCCCCCGTAACGAGCAGTACTTC.

The rearrangement uses TRBV25-1 and TRBJ2-1; TRBD1 might be the D (6 bases). Looked up from germline, CDR1 is MGHDK and CDR2 is SYGVNS. The V end was cut by 6 bases, the J end by 6 bases, with 12 bases between. This CDR3 comprises 13 residues. The CDR3 region has the DNA TGTGCCAGCAGCCGGGACACCATCAATGAGCAGTTCTTC. Encoded protein: CASSRDTINEQFF.

This clone was seen more than once but under ten times. This sample also contains other DNA sequences that code for the same CDR3. The CDR3 loop is CASSLRTGSNQPQHF. Written as DNA, the CDR3 is TGTGCCAGCAGCCTCCGGACAGGGTCCAATCAGCCCCAGCATTTT. The chain couples TRBV7-2 to TRBJ1-5; 8 nucleotides agree with TRBD1. Trimming took 5 bases from V and 3 from J; bases not matched to a gene: 6. Germline assignment: CDR1 SGHTA and CDR2 FQGNSA. The CDR3 runs to 15 residues.

The chain combines TRBV2 with TRBJ2-3; 11 nucleotides align to TRBD1. V was clipped by 4 bases and J by 2 bases; unmatched bases: 17. Germline V lookup: CDR1 SNHLY, CDR2 FYNNEI. The CDR3 is 20 amino acids. CDR3 sequence reads: CASSVPGQGVFEWDTDTQYF. The CDR3, as DNA: TGTGCCAGCAGTGTTCCGGGACAGGGGGTTTTCGAGTGGGACACAGATACGCAGTATTTT.

The rearrangement links TRBV6-5 to TRBJ2-1, with 7 nucleotides matching TRBD2. The trim removed 2 bases at V and 0 bases at J, leaving 4 bases unmatched. CDR1 MNHEY and CDR2 SVGAGI come from the germline V gene. This CDR3 has 16 residues. This CDR3 reads CASSYIRTSSYNEQFF. The CDR3 nucleotides read TGTGCCAGCAGTTACATCAGGACTAGCTCCTACAATGAGCAGTTCTTC.

CDR3 coding DNA: TGTGCCAGCAGCGCTCTAACAGGTGCCGATGAGCAGTTCTTC. Translated: CASSALTGADEQFF. The V gene is TRBV27, the J gene TRBJ2-1; possible D gene TRBD1, 5 bases. V lost 6 bases to trimming and J lost 8 bases, with 17 bases between them. CDR3 length: 14 amino acids. Germline V lookup: CDR1 MNHEY, CDR2 SMNVEV (reference sequence).

This chain connects TRBV7-3 to TRBJ1-2; TRBD1 matches at 11 bases. Trimming cost V 2 bases and J 8 bases; bases outside gene matches: 13. The CDR3 length is 17 residues. CDR1 and CDR2 from the germline V gene are SGHTA and FQGTGA. This CDR3 reads CASSLAPPGQGAPGYTF. CDR3 coding DNA: TGTGCCAGCAGCTTAGCCCCCCCCGGACAGGGGGCTCCCGGCTACACCTTC.

Here the CDR3 DNA reads TGTGCCAGCACACAGTCCCACTCTGGGGCCAACGTCCTGACTTTC. As protein: CASTQSHSGANVLTF. The gene calls are TRBV5-5 and TRBJ2-6; no firm D call. Trimming removed 6 bases from V and 0 bases from J, with 10 bases in between. CDR3 size: 15 residues. The germline V gene encodes CDR1 SGHKS and CDR2 YYEKEE (reference sequence).

About this clone: Within the sample, other DNA sequences also encode this same CDR3. The J gene is TRBJ2-3, the V gene TRBV11-2; D is ambiguous. Trimming took 3 bases from V and 0 from J, leaving 7 bases between them. The CDR3 extends over 14 amino acids. Germline assignment: CDR1 SGHAT and CDR2 FQNNGV. The CDR3 sequence: CASSLLASTDTQYF. The CDR3 bases are TGTGCCAGCAGCTTGTTAGCTAGCACAGATACGCAGTATTTT.

The gene calls are TRBV5-1 and TRBJ2-5; 10 bases align to TRBD1. This CDR3 spans 16 amino acids. V dropped 2 bases and J dropped 5; count of bases not matched to a gene: 9. The germline V gene encodes CDR1 SGHRS and CDR2 YFSETQ. The DNA for the CDR3 is TGCGCCAGCAGCTTTATCGGGGACAGGGGTAGGGAGACCCAGTACTTC. Translation gives CASSFIGDRGRETQYF.

This sequence joins TRBV28 and TRBJ1-2; TRBD1 aligns across 8 bases. After removal of 2 bases from V and 8 bases from J, the junction contained 7 bases not matched to a gene. CDR3 length: 14 amino acids. Germline lookup yields CDR1 MDHEN and CDR2 SYDVKM. The chain's CDR3 is CASSLDRGTGGYTF. CDR3 nucleotides: TGTGCCAGCAGTTTAGACAGGGGTACCGGGGGCTACACCTTC.

This chain links TRBV18 with TRBJ2-1, with 9 bases identical to TRBD2. The V segment lost 5 bases and the J segment 7 bases; nucleotides outside the gene matches: 6. This CDR3 region has 14 residues. Germline CDR1 is KGHSH and CDR2 is LQKENI. CDR3 loop: CASSRTSGQNEQFF. Written as DNA, the CDR3 is TGTGCCAGCTCAAGAACTAGCGGGCAAAATGAGCAGTTCTTC.

This sequence joins TRBV28 and TRBJ2-1; D remains ambiguous. The germline V gene has CDR1 MDHEN and CDR2 SYDVKM. V was cut by 3 bases and J by 8 bases, with 5 bases left in between. The CDR3 length is 11 residues. CDR3 in amino acids: CASSLRYEQFF. For the CDR3, the DNA is TGTGCCAGCAGTTTGAGGTATGAGCAGTTCTTC.

The J gene is TRBJ2-1, the V gene TRBV4-3; D call uncertain. This CDR3 has 16 residues. The germline gives CDR1 LGHNA, CDR2 YSLEER. The V gene lost 0 bases and the J gene lost 2 bases, with 11 bases spanning the gap. CDR3 in DNA: TGCGCCAGCAGCCAAGAGGTGAGCCTCGCCTACAATGAGCAGTTCTTC. Residues: CASSQEVSLAYNEQFF.

This clone came up once. The chain employs TRBV18 and TRBJ2-7; tentative D call: TRBD2 (5 bases). Germline CDR1 is KGHSH and CDR2 is LQKENI. This CDR3 spans 15 amino acids. Trimming cost V 3 bases and J 3 bases, with 15 bases left between them. This CDR3 is CASSPRTVNLYEQYF. The CDR3 bases are TGTGCCAGCTCACCTCGGACTGTAAATCTCTACGAGCAGTACTTC.

J is TRBJ2-3 and V is TRBV5-5; D ambiguous. The V end lost 0 bases, the J end lost 5 bases, and 4 bases lay between the germline ends. Germline V gene sequence: CDR1 SGHKS, CDR2 YYEKEE (reference sequence). This CDR3 spans 12 amino acids. CDR3 protein: CASSLALDTQYF. The CDR3 bases are TGTGCCAGCAGCTTGGCGTTAGATACGCAGTATTTT.